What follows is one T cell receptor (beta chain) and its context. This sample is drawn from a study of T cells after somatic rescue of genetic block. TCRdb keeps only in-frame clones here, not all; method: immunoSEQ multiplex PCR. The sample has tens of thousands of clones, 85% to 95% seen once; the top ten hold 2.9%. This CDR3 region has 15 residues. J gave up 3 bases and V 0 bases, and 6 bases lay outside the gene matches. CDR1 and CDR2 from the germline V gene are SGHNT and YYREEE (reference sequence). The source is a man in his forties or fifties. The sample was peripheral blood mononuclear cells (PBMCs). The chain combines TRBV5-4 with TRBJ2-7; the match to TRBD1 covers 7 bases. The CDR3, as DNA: TGTGCCAGCAGCTTGGCCGAGGGGGCCGGCTACGAGCAGTACTTC. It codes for CASSLAEGAGYEQYF.